This T cell receptor (beta chain) comes out of a study of CD4 T cells in relation to SARS-CoV-2 and coronaviruses. General study results and limits: Crossreactive clones expanded significantly less to SARS-CoV-2 than monoreactive clones.

Data came from immunoSEQ multiplex PCR; TCRdb stores just in-frame clones and leaves some out. This sample carries roughly 30,000 clones, around two thirds of them seen once, and the ten largest clones take approximately 22%. The unexposed donors gave CD4+ T cells in 2011-2018, prior to COVID-19. After nine to ten days of culture, CD4+ T cells were isolated. Cells permitting, SARS-CoV-2 S/N and four cold-coronavirus spikes were tested on unexposed-donor CD4+ T cells. CDR1 and CDR2 (germline): LGHDT, YNNKEL (reference sequence). The CDR3 is 12 amino acids. V trimming: 8 bases; J trimming: 2 bases; junction bases outside the gene matches: 0. Notes on this clone: Antigen unknown.

The TCR was taken from a human donor in good health. The sample taken for sequencing was CD4+ T cells from PBMCs, cultured in vitro. The chain employs TRBV3-1 (or the pseudogene TRBV3-2) and TRBJ1-5; 7 bases agree with TRBD1. DNA of the CDR3: TGTGCCAGCGGACAGGGCAATCAGCCCCAGCATTTT. Protein: CASGQGNQPQHF.